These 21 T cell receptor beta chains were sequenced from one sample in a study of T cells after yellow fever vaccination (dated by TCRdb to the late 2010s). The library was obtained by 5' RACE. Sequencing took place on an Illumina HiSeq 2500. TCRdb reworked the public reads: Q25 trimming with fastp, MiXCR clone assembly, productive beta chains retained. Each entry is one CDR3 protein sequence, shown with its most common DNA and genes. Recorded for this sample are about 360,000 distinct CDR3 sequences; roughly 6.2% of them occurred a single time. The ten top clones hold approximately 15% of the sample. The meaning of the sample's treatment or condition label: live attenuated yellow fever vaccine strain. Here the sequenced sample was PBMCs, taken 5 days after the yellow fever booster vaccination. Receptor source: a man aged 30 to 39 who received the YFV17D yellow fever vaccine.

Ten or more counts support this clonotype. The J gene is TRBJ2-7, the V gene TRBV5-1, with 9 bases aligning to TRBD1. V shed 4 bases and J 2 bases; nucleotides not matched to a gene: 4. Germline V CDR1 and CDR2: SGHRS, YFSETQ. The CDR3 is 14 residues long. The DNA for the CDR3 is TGCGCCAGCAGCACCAGGACAGGGGCCTACGAGCAGTACTTC. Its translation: CASSTRTGAYEQYF.

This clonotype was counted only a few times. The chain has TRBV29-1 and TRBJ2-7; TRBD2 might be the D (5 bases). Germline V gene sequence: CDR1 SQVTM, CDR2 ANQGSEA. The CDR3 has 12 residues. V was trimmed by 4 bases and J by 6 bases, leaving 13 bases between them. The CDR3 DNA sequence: TGCAGCGTTGGGTGGAGGTCCGCCGAGCAGTACTTC. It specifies CSVGWRSAEQYF.

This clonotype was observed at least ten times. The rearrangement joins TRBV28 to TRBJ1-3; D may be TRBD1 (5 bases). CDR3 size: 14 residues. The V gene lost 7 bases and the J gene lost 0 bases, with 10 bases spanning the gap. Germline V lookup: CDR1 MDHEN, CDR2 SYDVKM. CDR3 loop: CASIARGSGNTIYF. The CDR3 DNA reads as TGTGCCAGCATTGCAAGGGGCTCTGGAAACACCATATATTTT.

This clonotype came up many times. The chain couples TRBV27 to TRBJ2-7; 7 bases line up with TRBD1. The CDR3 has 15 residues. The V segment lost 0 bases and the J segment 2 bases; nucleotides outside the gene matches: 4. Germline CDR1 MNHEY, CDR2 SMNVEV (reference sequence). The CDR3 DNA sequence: TGTGCCAGCAGTTTATCGGTCAGGGGGACCTACGAGCAGTACTTC. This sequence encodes CASSLSVRGTYEQYF.

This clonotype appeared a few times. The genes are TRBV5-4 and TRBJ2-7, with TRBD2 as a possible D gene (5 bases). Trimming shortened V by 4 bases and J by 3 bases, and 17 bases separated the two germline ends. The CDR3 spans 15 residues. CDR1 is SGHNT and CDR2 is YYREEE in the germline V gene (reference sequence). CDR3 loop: CASSHQISGNYEQYF. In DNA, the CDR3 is TGTGCCAGCAGCCATCAGATCAGCGGAAACTACGAGCAGTACTTC.

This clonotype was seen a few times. The CDR3 loop reads CASGWGGNSPLHF. The CDR3 DNA follows: TGTGCCAGCGGCTGGGGCGGTAATTCACCCCTCCACTTT. V is TRBV6-2 or TRBV6-3 and J is TRBJ1-6; D perhaps matches TRBD1 (5 bases). This CDR3 spans 13 amino acids. CDR1 MNHEY and CDR2 SVGEGT come from the germline V gene. Trimming pared 8 bases from V and 6 bases from J, leaving 11 bases between.

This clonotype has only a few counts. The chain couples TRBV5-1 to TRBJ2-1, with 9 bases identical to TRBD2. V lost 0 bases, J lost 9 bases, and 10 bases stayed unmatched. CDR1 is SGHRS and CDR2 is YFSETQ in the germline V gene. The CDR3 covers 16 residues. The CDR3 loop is CASSLGGGLASSEQFF. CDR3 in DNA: TGCGCCAGCAGCTTGGGGGGGGGACTAGCTTCCAGTGAGCAGTTCTTC.

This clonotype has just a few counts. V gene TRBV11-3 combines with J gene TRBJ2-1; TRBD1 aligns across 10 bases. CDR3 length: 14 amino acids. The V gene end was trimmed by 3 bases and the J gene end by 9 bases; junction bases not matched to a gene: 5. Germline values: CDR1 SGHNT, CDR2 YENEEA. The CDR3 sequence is CASSFDRDRGEQFF. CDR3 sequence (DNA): TGTGCCAGCAGCTTCGACCGGGACAGGGGTGAGCAGTTCTTC.

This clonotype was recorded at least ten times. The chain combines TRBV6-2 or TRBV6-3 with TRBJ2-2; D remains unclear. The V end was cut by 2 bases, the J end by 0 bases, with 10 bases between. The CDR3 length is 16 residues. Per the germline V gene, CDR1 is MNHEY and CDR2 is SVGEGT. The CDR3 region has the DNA TGTGCCAGCAGTTACCCCGCGATCGCGAACACCGGGGAGCTGTTTTTT. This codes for CASSYPAIANTGELFF.

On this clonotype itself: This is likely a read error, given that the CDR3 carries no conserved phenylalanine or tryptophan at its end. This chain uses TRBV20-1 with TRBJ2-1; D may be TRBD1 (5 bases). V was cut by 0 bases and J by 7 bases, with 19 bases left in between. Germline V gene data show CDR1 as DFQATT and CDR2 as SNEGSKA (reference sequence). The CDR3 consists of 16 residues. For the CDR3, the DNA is TGCAGTGCTAGAGACCCACAGGCGGTGGGTCGTAATGAGCAGTTCTCC. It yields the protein CSARDPQAVGRNEQFS.

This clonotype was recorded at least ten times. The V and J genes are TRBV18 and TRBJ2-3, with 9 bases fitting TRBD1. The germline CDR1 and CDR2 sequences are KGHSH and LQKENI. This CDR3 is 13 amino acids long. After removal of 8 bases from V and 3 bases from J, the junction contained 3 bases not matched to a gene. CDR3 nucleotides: TGTGCCAGCCTCGGGACAGGGACAGATACGCAGTATTTT. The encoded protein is CASLGTGTDTQYF.

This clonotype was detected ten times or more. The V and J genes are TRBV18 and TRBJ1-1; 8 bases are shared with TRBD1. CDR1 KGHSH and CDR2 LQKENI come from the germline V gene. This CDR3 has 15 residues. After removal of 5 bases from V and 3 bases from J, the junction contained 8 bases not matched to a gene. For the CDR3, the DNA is TGTGCCAGCTCATCTAGGACAGGGTGGGACACTGAAGCTTTCTTT. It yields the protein CASSSRTGWDTEAFF.

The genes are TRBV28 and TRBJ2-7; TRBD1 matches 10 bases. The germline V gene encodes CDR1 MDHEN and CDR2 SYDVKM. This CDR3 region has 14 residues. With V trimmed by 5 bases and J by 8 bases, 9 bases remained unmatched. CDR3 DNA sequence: TGTGCCAGCAGTACTGGGACAGGGGACCCCAAGCAGTACTTC. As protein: CASSTGTGDPKQYF.

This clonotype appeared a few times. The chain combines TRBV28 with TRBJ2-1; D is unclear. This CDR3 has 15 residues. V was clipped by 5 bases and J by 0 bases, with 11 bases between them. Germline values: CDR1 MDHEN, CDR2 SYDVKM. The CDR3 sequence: CASSLPRSSYNEQFF. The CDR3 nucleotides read TGTGCCAGCAGTCTACCCAGGAGCTCCTACAATGAGCAGTTCTTC.

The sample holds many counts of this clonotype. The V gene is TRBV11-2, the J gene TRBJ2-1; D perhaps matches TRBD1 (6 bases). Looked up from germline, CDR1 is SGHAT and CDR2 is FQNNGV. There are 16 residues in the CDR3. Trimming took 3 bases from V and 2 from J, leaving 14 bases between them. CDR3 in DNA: TGTGCCAGCAGCTTGAGTGCGGACAGACCCTACAATGAGCAGTTCTTC. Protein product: CASSLSADRPYNEQFF.

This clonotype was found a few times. The CDR3, as DNA: TGCGCCAGCAGCAAATGGGAGGCCGGGGAGCTGTTTTTT. Amino acid sequence: CASSKWEAGELFF. The chain uses TRBV5-1 and TRBJ2-2, with TRBD2 as a possible D gene (6 bases). V shed 4 bases and J shed 6 bases, with 10 bases lying between them. Germline V gene lookup returns CDR1 SGHRS and CDR2 YFSETQ. The CDR3 consists of 13 residues. Filled out from reference TRBV5-1 and TRBJ2-2, the complete variable domain reads KAGVTQTPRYLIKTRGQQVTLSCSPISGHRSVSWYQQTPGQGLQFLFEYFSETQRNKGNFPGRFSGRQFSNSRSEMNVSTLELGDSALYLCASSKWEAGELFFGEGSRLTVL.

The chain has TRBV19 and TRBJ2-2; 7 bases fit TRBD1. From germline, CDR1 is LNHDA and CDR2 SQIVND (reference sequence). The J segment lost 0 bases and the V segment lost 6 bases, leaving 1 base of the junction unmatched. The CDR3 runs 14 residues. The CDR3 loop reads CASRGQTNTGELFF. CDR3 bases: TGTGCCAGTAGGGGACAGACGAACACCGGGGAGCTGTTTTTT.

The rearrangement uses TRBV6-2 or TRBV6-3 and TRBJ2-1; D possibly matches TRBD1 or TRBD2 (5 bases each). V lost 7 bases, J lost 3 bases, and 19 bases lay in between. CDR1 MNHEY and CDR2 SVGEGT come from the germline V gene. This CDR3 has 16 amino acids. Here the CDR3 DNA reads TGTGCCAGCACCGACGGGGCAGGAGGTTACTACAATGAGCAGTTCTTC. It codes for CASTDGAGGYYNEQFF.

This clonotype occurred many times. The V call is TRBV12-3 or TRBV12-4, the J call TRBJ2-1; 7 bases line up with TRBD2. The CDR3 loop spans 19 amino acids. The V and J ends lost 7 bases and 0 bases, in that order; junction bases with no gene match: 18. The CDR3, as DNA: TGTGCCAGCACCGATCCGGGGCGGGAGAGGGGTCTCTCCTACAATGAGCAGTTCTTC. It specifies CASTDPGRERGLSYNEQFF.

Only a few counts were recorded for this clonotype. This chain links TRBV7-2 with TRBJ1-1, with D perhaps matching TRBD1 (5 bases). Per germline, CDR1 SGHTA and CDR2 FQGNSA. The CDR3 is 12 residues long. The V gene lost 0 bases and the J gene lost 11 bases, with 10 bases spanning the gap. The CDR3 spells CASSLAQGTAFF. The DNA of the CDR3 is TGTGCCAGCAGCTTAGCGCAAGGGACGGCTTTCTTT.

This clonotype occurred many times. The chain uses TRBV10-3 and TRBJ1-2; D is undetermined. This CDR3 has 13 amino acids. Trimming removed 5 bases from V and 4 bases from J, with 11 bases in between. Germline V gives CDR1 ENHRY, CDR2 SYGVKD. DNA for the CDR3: TGTGCCATCAGTCCGGGAGGAGGCTATGGCTACACCTTC. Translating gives CAISPGGGYGYTF.